This T cell receptor (beta chain) was identified in a study of PD-L1 blockade in urothelial cancer. Study results and limitations: When measured at 3 weeks, tumor-associated blood clones expanded more in durable-benefit patients.

Profiled with immunoSEQ multiplex PCR; TCRdb holds only in-frame clones, not every one. The sample has 130,000 or so clones; 70% to 85% are singletons. In the case of this clone: Its antigen remains unknown.

The V end lost 1 base, the J end lost 14 bases, and 14 bases lay between the germline ends. The CDR3 is made up of 13 amino acids. Germline lookup yields CDR1 SGHNT and CDR2 YENEEA. Indicated time point: pretreatment peripheral blood. Sequencing was performed on PBMCs, taken around atezolizumab (anti-PD-L1) treatment. V usage is TRBV11-3 and J usage is TRBJ2-2, with a possible D match to TRBD1 (6 bases). This receptor was obtained from a man between 50 and 59 years old with urothelial cancer. In DNA form, the CDR3 reads TGTGCCAGCAGCTTAGCTCGCCAGGGACAACTGTTTTTT. Protein sequence: CASSLARQGQLFF.